Sequencing of this TCR beta chain was carried out in a study of cytomegalovirus exposure and HLA in healthy donors. Findings and caveats of the study: A missense DCLRE1C variant was associated with V- and J-gene trimming of TCR beta chains in a later analysis, and an independent cohort replicated the association. Presence/absence analyses took donor sequencing depth as roughly uniform. It was likely that a cluster of highly shared sequence variants was a sequencing artifact.

Losses at the gene ends were 5 bases for V and 0 bases for J; bases not matched to a gene: 6. CDR3 length: 16 amino acids. From germline, CDR1 is SEHNR and CDR2 FQNEAQ (reference sequence). This clone is a singleton in its sample. Its target is not known. PCR involved 60 Vbeta and 13 Jbeta primers. Generated by immunoSEQ multiplex PCR, the TCRdb table keeps only in-frame clones and is missing some. Of around 110,000 clones detected, roughly three fifths appear once; the ten largest clones hold under 9.5%. Sequencing was carried out using PBMCs. The TCR sequence derives from a woman aged 40 to 50 in good health and CMV-seropositive. The chain uses TRBV7-9 and TRBJ1-3, with TRBD1 matching 8 bases. DNA of the CDR3: TGTGCCAGCAGCAAGGGACAGGCCCTCTCTGGAAACACCATATATTTT. It is translated as CASSKGQALSGNTIYF.